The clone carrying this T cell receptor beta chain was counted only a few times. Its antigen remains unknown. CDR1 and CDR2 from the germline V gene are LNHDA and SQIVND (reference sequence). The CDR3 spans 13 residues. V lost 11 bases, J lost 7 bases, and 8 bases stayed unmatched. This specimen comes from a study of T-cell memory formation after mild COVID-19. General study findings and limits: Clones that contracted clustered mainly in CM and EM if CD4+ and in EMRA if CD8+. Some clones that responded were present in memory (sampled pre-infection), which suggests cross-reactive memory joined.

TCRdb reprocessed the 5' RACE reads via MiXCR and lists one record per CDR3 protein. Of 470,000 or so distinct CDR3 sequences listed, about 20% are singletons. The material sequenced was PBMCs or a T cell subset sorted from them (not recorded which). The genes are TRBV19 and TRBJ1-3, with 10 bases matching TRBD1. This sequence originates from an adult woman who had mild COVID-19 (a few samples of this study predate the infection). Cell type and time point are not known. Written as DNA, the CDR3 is TGTGCCGGGACTGGGGGACAGGGGAACACCATATATTTT. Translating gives CAGTGGQGNTIYF.